This paragraph covers one T cell receptor (beta chain) sequence. Its cognate antigen is unknown. Individual cDNA molecules in this library carried unique molecular identifiers. One entry per CDR3 protein, called by TCRdb with MiXCR from the RACE reads. The top ten hold over 2% of the sample, which has 75,000 to 100,000 distinct CDR3 sequences, around 11% seen once. The sample is drawn from a study of human T cells and chemical hapten exposure. For the study at large: The patients were mostly female; they had alopecia areata, totalis or universalis.

Germline V gene data show CDR1 as SEHNR and CDR2 as FQNEAQ (reference sequence). The CDR3 sequence is 15 residues long. V dropped 1 base and J dropped 5; count of bases not matched to a gene: 7. The time point here: patch test 1, 2 weeks after DPC sensitization. Treatment given: therapeutic diphenylcyclopropenone sensitization with weekly scalp DPC. Every donor had alopecia and was 18 to 70 years old; all were suitable for DPC. Study observations and caveats: Significantly more large CDR3 similarity clusters were formed by expanded TCRs than by controls.

The receptor was isolated from a middle-aged woman with alopecia areata. Some clones in this sample may be carry-over from other donors' samples. This rearrangement joins TRBV7-9 to TRBJ2-5; 7 positions match TRBD2. The sequencing here drew on whole blood, taken in connection with sensitization to the hapten diphenylcyclopropenone (DPC). The CDR3 loop is CASSLGVAGTETQYF. The DNA for the CDR3 is TGTGCCAGCAGCTTAGGTGTAGCGGGTACGGAGACCCAGTACTTC.